The sample holds a few counts of the clone carrying this T cell receptor beta chain. Its matching antigen is unknown. The source of the sample is a study of T cells in Graves' hyperthyroidism and ophthalmopathy. Study-level findings and limits: Most thyroid-expanded clonotypes above 0.001 were also found in blood. The model identified upcoming ophthalmopathy a median around 7.1 months ahead of onset.

V gave up 7 bases and J gave up 2 bases, with 9 bases separating them. CDR3 length: 14 amino acids. Germline CDR1 and CDR2: LNHDA and SQIVND (reference sequence). Regions amplified from RNA transcripts were the TCR beta CDR3 regions. First-round RT-PCR of the TCR CDR3 relied on the HTBI primer set. TCRdb reprocessed the multiplex PCR reads with MiXCR, giving one entry per CDR3 protein. The sample shows about 350,000 distinct CDR3 sequences, roughly 14% of them seen only once. Diagnosis of hyperthyroidism was new in patients aged 18 to 65, and its duration was under 2 months. This TCR derives from a woman aged 25 to 45 with Graves' hyperthyroidism. The rearrangement joins TRBV19 to TRBJ2-6; D is ambiguous. Sequenced material: blood. In DNA, the CDR3 is TGTGCCAGTAATTGGTCGCCTGGGGCCAACGTCCTGACTTTC. This codes for CASNWSPGANVLTF.